This T cell receptor beta chain was captured in a study of blood T cell repertoires in COVID-19. Across the whole study: Samples taken during acute and convalescent COVID-19 were collected in the United States, Italy and Spain. Sources were T cells, B-cell-depleted T cells, or PBMCs; the material itself was cDNA or gDNA.

The V and J ends lost 2 bases and 0 bases respectively, with 16 bases between them. The CDR3 sequence is 17 residues long. Germline V gives CDR1 LNHDA, CDR2 SQIVND (reference sequence). As originally analysed: Nucleated cell number was recorded as an estimate derived from reference gene primer amplification. The assay was immunoSEQ multiplex PCR, and TCRdb's table has in-frame clones only and misses some. V and J calls plus clone size are reproduced from that table; the DNA served to infer D and trimming. The sample has approximately 130,000 clones; around four fifths are singletons. This clone was detected once.

This chain joins TRBV19 and TRBJ1-1; tentative D call: TRBD1 (5 bases). The sequence was collected from a human donor in a cohort sampled during active COVID-19. Sequencing used peripheral blood. CDR3: CASSIPTREGMNTEAFF. The DNA of the CDR3 is TGTGCCAGTAGTATACCCACGAGGGAGGGGATGAACACTGAAGCTTTCTTT.